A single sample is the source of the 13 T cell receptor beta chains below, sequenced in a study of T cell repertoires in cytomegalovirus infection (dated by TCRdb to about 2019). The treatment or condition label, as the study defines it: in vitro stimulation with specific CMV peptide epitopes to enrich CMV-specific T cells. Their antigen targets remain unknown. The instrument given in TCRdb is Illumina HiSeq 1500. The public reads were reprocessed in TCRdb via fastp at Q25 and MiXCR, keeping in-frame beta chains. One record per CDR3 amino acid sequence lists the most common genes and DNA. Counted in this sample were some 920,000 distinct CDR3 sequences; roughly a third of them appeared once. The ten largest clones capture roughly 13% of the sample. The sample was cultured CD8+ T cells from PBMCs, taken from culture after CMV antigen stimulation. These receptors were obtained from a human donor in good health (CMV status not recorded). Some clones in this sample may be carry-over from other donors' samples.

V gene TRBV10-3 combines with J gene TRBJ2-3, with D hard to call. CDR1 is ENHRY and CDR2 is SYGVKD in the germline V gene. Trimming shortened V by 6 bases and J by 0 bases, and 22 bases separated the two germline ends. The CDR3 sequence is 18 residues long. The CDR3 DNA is TGTGCCATCAGGAGTGGGGATCTAAGCAATCCTAGCACAGATACGCAGTATTTT. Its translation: CAIRSGDLSNPSTDTQYF.

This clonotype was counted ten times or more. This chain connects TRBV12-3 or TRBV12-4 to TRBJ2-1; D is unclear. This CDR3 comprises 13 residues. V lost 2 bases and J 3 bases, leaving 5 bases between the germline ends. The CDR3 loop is CASSLHSYNEQFF. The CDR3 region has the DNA TGTGCCAGCAGTTTACACAGCTACAATGAGCAGTTCTTC.

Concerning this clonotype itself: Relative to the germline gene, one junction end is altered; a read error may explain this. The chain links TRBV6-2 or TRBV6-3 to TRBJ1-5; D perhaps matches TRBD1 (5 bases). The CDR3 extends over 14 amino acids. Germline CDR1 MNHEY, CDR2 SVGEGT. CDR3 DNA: TGTACCAGCAGTTACTCGGAGGGGCTTGAGCCCCAGCATTTT. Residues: CTSSYSEGLEPQHF.

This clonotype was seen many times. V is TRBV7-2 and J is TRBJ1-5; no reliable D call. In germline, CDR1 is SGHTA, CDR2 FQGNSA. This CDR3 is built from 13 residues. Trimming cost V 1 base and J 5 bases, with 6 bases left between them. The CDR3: CASSLDPDQPQHF. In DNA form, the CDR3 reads TGTGCCAGCAGCTTAGACCCCGATCAGCCCCAGCATTTT.

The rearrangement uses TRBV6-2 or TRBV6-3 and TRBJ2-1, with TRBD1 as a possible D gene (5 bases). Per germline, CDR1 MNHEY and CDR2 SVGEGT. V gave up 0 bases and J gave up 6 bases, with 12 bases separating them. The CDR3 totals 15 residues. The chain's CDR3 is CASSYSQWGINEQFF. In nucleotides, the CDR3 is TGTGCCAGCAGTTACTCCCAATGGGGCATCAATGAGCAGTTCTTC.

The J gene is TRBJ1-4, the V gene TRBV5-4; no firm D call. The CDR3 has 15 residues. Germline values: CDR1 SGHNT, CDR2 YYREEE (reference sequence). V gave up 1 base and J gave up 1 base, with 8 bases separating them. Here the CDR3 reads CASSLRRETNEKLFF. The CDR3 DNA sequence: TGTGCCAGCAGCTTGAGGCGGGAAACTAATGAAAAACTGTTTTTT.

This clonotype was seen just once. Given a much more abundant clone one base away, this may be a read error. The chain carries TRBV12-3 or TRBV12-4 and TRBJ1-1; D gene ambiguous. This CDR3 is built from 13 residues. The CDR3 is CVSSLASYTEAFF. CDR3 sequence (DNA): TGTGTCAGCAGTTTAGCCTCTTACACTGAAGCTTTCTTT.

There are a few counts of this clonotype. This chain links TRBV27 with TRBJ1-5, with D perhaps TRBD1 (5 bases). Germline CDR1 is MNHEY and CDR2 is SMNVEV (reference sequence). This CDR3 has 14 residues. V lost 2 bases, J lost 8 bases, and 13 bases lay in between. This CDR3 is CASSLRAGREPQHF. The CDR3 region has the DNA TGTGCCAGCAGTTTAAGGGCAGGGAGGGAGCCCCAGCATTTT.

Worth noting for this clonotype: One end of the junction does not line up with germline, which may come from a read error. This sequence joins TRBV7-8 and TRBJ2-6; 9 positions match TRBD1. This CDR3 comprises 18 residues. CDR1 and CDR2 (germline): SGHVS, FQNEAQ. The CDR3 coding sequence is TGTGCCAACAGCTTTTTGGGGACAGGGCCCTCTGGGGCCAACGTCCTGACTTTC. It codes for CANSFLGTGPSGANVLTF. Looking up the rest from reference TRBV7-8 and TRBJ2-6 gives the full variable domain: GAGVSQSPRYKVAKRGQDVALRCDPISGHVSLFWYQQALGQGPEFLTYFQNEAQLDKSGLPSDRFFAERPEGSVSTLKIQRTQQEDSAVYLCANSFLGTGPSGANVLTFGAGSRLTVL.

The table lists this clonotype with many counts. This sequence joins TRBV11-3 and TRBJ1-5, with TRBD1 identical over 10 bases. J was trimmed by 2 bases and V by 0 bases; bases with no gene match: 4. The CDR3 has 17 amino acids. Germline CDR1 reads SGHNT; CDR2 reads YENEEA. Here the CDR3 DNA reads TGTGCCAGCAGCTTAGACTGGGACAGGGGAGGCAATCAGCCCCAGCATTTT. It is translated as CASSLDWDRGGNQPQHF.

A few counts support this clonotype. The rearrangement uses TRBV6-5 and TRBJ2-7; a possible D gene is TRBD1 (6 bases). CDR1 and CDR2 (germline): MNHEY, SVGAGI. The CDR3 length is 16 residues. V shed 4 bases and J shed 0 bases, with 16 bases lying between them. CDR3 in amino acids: CASSSYRESSSYEQYF. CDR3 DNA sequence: TGTGCCAGCAGTTCTTACAGGGAATCAAGCTCCTACGAGCAGTACTTC.

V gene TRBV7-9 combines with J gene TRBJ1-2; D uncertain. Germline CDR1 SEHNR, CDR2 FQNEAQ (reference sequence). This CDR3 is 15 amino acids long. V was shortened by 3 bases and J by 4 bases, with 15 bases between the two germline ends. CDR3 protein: CASSLTLSEVYGYTF. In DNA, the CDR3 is TGTGCCAGCAGCTTGACCCTTTCCGAAGTCTATGGCTACACCTTC.

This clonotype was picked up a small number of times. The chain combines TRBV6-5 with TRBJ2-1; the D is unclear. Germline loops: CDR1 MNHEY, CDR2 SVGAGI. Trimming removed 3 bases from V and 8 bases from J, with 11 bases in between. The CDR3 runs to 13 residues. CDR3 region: CASSYRADHEQFF. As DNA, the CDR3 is TGTGCCAGCAGTTATAGGGCAGACCATGAGCAGTTCTTC.